The subject of this entry is one T cell receptor beta chain. The antigen it recognizes is unknown. No qualities accompany the bases; no much larger clone lies one base away. The data belong to a study of cytomegalovirus exposure and HLA in healthy donors (dated by TCRdb to the late 2010s). Describing the broader study: According to an earlier analysis of around 600 of the donors, about 179 million T cells yielded 117 million unique TCR beta sequences and 276 Gb of sequence data. Donor age, sex, ethnicity and CMV serostatus were collected together with the repertoire data. In the later analysis, no new phenotypic data were used to find candidate immune exposures; instead, reliance was placed on TCR beta sequences and their occurrence across donors. Of the roughly 390 genotyped donors, around 81% fell in the genetic ancestry cluster associated with self-reported Caucasian donors. A later analysis re-analyzed previously published TCR beta repertoires from 650 to 800 donors and added high-resolution HLA genotyping to study TCR occurrence patterns. Roughly 300 gigabases of sequencing data and around 85 million unique TCR sequences made up an early release that covered approximately 700 HLA-typed donors. All discovery cohort repertoires had been generated on a single sequencing platform. The number of donors typed differed by locus, with about 629-630 for A, B, C, DRB1 and DQB1, around 520 for DQA1, about 610 for DPA1, and some 440 for DPB1. HLA typing included class I and class II loci at four-digit resolution. The study aimed to test whether signatures of past pathogen exposure could be identified by cataloging public T cell receptors. A separate validation cohort of more than 100 different subjects was used in addition to the approximately 670-subject first cohort. Among roughly 400 genotyped donors of the cohort, an average of roughly 230,000 unique TCR beta nucleotide sequences was sequenced per donor, of which roughly 18% were non-productive. Because of strong linkage in the cohort, four or five DR-DQ haplotypes were treated as single units for association and clustering. To decide whether each TCR beta V gene segment behaved as functional or pseudogenic, an earlier analysis of approximately 600 of the donors relied on high-throughput TCR beta sequencing. A later genetic analysis took genome-wide SNP genotypes for about three fifths of the roughly 670 donors and used that subset as a discovery cohort. The study used immunosequencing to profile the T cell repertoires of approximately 630 subjects and linked those repertoires to cytomegalovirus serostatus. To predict cytomegalovirus infection status, the study brought together high-throughput TCR immunosequencing, statistical association of individual TCRs with disease status, and machine learning.

In total, roughly 670 healthy bone marrow donors made up the cohort. All cohort members were sampled while nominally healthy, although unrecorded immune exposures were likely present. The donor tested CMV seronegative, placing the donor among the approximately 400 seronegative members of the cohort. A peripheral blood sample was provided by each donor, and peripheral blood mononuclear cells were used for TCR beta sequencing. Genomic DNA was extracted from the blood cell samples with the Qiagen DNeasy Blood Extraction Kit. Relative to germline, V is missing 0 bases and J is missing 3 bases, with 5 bases of the junction outside any gene match. CDR1 is given as KGHSH and CDR2 as LQKENI, both from the germline V gene. The cysteine opens and the phenylalanine closes a CDR3 of 15 amino acids. Here the CDR3 DNA is all that survives: 45 bases in frame from base 1. Library preparation used the immunoSEQ multiplex PCR assay. A mixture of 60 forward primers for TCR Vbeta segments and 13 reverse primers for TCR Jbeta segments was used in the multiplex PCR. The CDR3 region of rearranged TCR beta genes was amplified from genomic DNA by a multiplex PCR assay. Amplified TCR beta libraries were sequenced as 87-base-pair reads on the Illumina HiSeq System. Processing in the source paper ran as follows. In a later analysis, roughly 80 million unique TCR beta chains were counted across the 650 to 700 repertoires, and roughly 11 million of these chains were shared by at least two donors. Raw reads were error-corrected and collapsed into unique sequences with a nearest-neighbor algorithm that merged closely related sequences to remove PCR and sequencing errors. V, D and J gene segments were assigned by aligning CDR3 sequences to IMGT reference sequences. For a sequence to be retained, at least a six-nucleotide match to both a V gene segment and a J gene segment was required. Rearrangements were called productive when the CDR3 lacked stop codons and stayed in frame with V and J; all others were non-productive. Following IMGT convention, CDR3 was defined as the stretch from the second conserved V-encoded cysteine up to the conserved J-encoded phenylalanine. Sequences without an unambiguous match to a single V gene segment were excluded from the earlier analysis of approximately 600 of the donors. In an earlier analysis of 500 to 750 of the donors, V segments were called functional above 56.7% productive rearrangements and were called segregating when the between-donor standard deviation exceeded 5%. A statistical classification framework was built for diagnosing cytomegalovirus status from the catalog of TCR beta chain sequences. In a later analysis, V and J genes were assigned by comparing TCR nucleotide sequences against IMGT/GENE-DB human TR gene sequences. Using the TCRdist pipeline, a later analysis assigned CDR3 sequences along with most-parsimonious VDJ recombination scenarios. In a later analysis, each TCR beta chain was defined by its CDR3 amino acid sequence together with its V-gene family, and reads without a unique V-gene family were excluded. To address suspected cross-contamination and a sequencing artifact, a later analysis removed a few hundred highly shared, low-generation-probability nucleotide sequences. In a later analysis, a clonal expansion index for each public chain was calculated from normalized within-repertoire ranks of inferred template counts. In a later analysis, generation probabilities were computed with a VDJ recombination model fitted to out-of-frame rearrangements, and the resulting probabilities were checked against IGoR. In a later analysis, TCR-TCR, TCR-HLA and TCR-CMV co-occurrence was scored with hypergeometric tests, and a repertoire-size bias correction was applied to TCR pairs. To estimate false discovery rates, a later analysis permuted the HLA or CMV assignments 20 times. In a later analysis, co-occurring TCRs were grouped using DBSCAN, with TCRdist sequence similarity added in when clustering inside HLA-allele-positive subsets. Co-occurrence clustering excluded repertoires with fewer than 30,000 or more than 120,000 public chains, plus five with anomalous nucleotide sharing. TCRdb mirrors the immuneACCESS table, restricted to in-frame sequences. Some clones are absent from its copies; in checked studies, under half trace to an unresolved V gene, and the reason for the others is unknown. The V and J calls and the clone size are those of that table, but D and trimming were determined from the DNA. In this sample the table shows fewer than 200,000 clones, just under 80% of which occur a single time. Jointly, the top ten make up over 1% of the sample.

The paper's findings and limits, for the study overall: Some IMGT-functional V segments, including TRBV6-2 and TRBV6-3, could not be told apart with the 87-base-pair reads, so those segments were excluded. The sequencing pipeline was judged likely to have produced a cluster of highly shared sequence variants as a technical artifact. According to a later genetic analysis, donors in an Asian-associated ancestry cluster had fewer N-insertions in productive TCRs than the roughly 660-donor mean. According to a later analysis, most CMV-associated TCR beta chains appeared to be HLA-restricted, and the HLA associations seemed to be driven largely by CMV exposure. Presence/absence analyses assumed roughly uniform sequencing depth across donors, an assumption that may not hold. A later analysis found that HLA-associated TCR beta chains were more clonally expanded and had lower generation probabilities than equally common non-associated chains. Because counts were too low, about 18 rarely observed V segments, including chromosome 9 orphons, were excluded from the earlier analysis of 500 to 700 of the donors. The authors suggested that the approach could potentially be extended to other disease states and immunological phenotypes. Three of the identified cytomegalovirus-associated TCR beta chains were confirmed in vitro to be specific for cytomegalovirus antigens. A later analysis found that TCR association rates varied across HLA loci, with DRB1 alleles showing the most associated TCRs and HLA-C alleles the fewest. A later analysis reported that several top co-occurrence clusters appeared linked to parvovirus B19, influenza, CMV and Epstein-Barr virus. V-gene and J-gene trimming of TCR beta chains was associated with a missense DCLRE1C variant in a later genetic analysis, and the association was replicated in an independent cohort. In both the original and validation cohorts, the classifier was reported to diagnose cytomegalovirus status with high specificity and sensitivity. The study gave a list of under 200 TCR beta chains associated with cytomegalovirus. Because some donors lacked HLA typing at each locus, the association tests relied only on the typed subset. A further reported finding was that TCR beta sequences accurately predicted the HLA-A and HLA-B alleles for most subjects in the first cohort. Most TCR sequences were observed very rarely across donors, whereas some public TCRs were present in many individuals. Only TCR beta chains were sequenced in this cohort, and the absence of alpha or paired-chain data limited detectable features. Strong co-occurrence of HLA alleles, especially DR and DQ, made assigning TCR associations to individual alleles difficult. Specific HLA alleles were associated with about 17,000 TCR beta sequences at a false discovery rate of 0.05 in a later analysis. In an earlier analysis of more than 500 of the donors, most TCR beta V segments appeared in productive rearrangements about 87% or about 30% of the time, broadly matching IMGT annotations. Linkage disequilibrium might explain the correlated functional status among segregating V segments, but an unknown experimental factor could not be ruled out. Immune exposure information for the cohort was limited to CMV serostatus.

The receptor chain draws on TRBV18 and TRBJ2-7; TRBD1 aligns with 7 central bases. The receptor was derived from a woman in her forties or fifties in good health and CMV-seronegative. Sequences were obtained from PBMCs. CDR3 region: CASSPPSTGNYEQYF. DNA sequence: TGTGCCAGCTCACCACCGTCGACAGGGAACTACGAGCAGTACTTC. Here the CDR3 is joined to the reference TRBV18 and TRBJ2-7 genes, and the full variable domain is: NAGVMQNPRHLVRRRGQEARLRCSPMKGHSHVYWYRQLPEEGLKFMVYLQKENIIDESGMPKERFSAEFPKEGPSILRIQQVVRGDSAAYFCASSPPSTGNYEQYFGPGTRLTVT.